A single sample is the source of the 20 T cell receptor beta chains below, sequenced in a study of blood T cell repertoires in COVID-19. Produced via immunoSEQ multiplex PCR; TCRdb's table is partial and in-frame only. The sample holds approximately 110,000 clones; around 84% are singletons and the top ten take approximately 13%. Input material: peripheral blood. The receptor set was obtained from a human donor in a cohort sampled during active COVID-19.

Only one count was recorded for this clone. Here the CDR3 DNA reads TGTGCTAGTGGTATCGGAACAGGGTCAAGTTCACCCCTCCACTTT. Translation gives CASGIGTGSSSPLHF. The chain recombines TRBV12-5 with TRBJ1-6; D is possibly TRBD1 (6 bases). V gave up 5 bases and J gave up 9 bases, with 17 bases separating them. The CDR3 has 15 amino acids. Per germline, CDR1 LGHNT and CDR2 FRNRAP. Based on the CDR3 plus reference TRBV12-5 and TRBJ1-6, the full variable domain is DARVTQTPRHKVTEMGQEVTMRCQPILGHNTVFWYRQTMMQGLELLAYFRNRAPLDDSGMPKDRFSAEMPDATLATLKIQPSEPRDSAVYFCASGIGTGSSSPLHFGNGTRLTVT.

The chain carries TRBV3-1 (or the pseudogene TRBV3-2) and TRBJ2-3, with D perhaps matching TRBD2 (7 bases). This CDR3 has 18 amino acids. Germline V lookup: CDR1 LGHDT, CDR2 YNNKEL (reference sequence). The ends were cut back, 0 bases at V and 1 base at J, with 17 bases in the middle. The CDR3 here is CASSQEAGAGARTDTQYF. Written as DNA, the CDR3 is TGTGCCAGCAGCCAAGAGGCTGGGGCGGGGGCCCGCACAGATACGCAGTATTTT.

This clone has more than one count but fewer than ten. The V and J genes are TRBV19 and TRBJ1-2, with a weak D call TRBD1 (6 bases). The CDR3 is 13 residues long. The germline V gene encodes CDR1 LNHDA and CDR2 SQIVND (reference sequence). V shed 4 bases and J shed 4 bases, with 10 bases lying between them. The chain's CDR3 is CASSTDSPYGYTF. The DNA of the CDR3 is TGTGCCAGTAGTACGGACAGTCCCTATGGCTACACCTTC. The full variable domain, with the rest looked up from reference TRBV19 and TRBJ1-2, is DGGITQSPKYLFRKEGQNVTLSCEQNLNHDAMYWYRQDPGQGLRLIYYSQIVNDFQKGDIAEGYSVSREKKESFPLTVTSAQKNPTAFYLCASSTDSPYGYTFGSGTRLTVV.

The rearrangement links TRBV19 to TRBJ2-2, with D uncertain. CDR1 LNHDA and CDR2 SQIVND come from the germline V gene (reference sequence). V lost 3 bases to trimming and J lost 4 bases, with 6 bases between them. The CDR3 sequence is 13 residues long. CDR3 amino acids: CASSMPGTGELFF. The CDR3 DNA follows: TGTGCCAGTAGTATGCCGGGCACCGGGGAGCTGTTTTTT.

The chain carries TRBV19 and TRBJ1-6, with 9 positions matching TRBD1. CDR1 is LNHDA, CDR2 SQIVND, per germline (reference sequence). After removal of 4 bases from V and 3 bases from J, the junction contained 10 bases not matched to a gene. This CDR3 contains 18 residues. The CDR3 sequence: CASSTRGTGSDYNSPLHF. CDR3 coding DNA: TGTGCCAGTAGTACCCGCGGGACAGGGAGCGACTATAATTCACCCCTCCACTTT.

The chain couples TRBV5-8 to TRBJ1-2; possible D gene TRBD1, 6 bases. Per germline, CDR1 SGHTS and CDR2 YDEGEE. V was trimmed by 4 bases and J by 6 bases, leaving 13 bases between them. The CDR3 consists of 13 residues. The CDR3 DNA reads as TGTGCCAGCAGCATTTCCAGGGGAAATGGCTACACCTTC. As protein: CASSISRGNGYTF.

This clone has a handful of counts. The CDR3 loop is CATSRAGGKMNTEAFF. The CDR3 nucleotides are TGTGCCACCAGCAGAGCGGGGGGGAAAATGAACACTGAAGCTTTCTTT. This chain connects TRBV15 to TRBJ1-1; the D gene is possibly TRBD1 (5 bases). Trimming removed 1 base from V and 0 bases from J, with 12 bases in between. There are 16 residues in the CDR3. Germline CDR1 LNHNV, CDR2 YYDKDF (reference sequence).

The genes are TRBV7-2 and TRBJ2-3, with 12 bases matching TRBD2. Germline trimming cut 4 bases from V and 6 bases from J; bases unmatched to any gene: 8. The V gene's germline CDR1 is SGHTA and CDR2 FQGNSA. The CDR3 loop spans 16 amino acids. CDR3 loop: CASSSLAGGPNDTQYF. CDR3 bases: TGTGCCAGCAGCTCACTAGCGGGGGGTCCTAATGATACGCAGTATTTT.

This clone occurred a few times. The CDR3 loop reads CSVTGTESGYTF. For the CDR3, the DNA is TGCAGCGTCACCGGGACAGAAAGTGGCTACACCTTC. This chain uses TRBV29-1 with TRBJ1-2; 7 nucleotides align to TRBD1. CDR1 SQVTM and CDR2 ANQGSEA come from the germline V gene. The CDR3 is 12 amino acids. V lost 6 bases, J lost 7 bases, and 8 bases stayed unmatched.

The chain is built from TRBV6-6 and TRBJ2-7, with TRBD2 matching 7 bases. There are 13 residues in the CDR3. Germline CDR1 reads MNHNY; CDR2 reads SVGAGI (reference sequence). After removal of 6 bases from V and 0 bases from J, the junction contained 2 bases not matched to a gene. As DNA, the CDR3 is TGTGCCAGCAGGTGGGAGGGCTCCTACGAGCAGTACTTC. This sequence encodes CASRWEGSYEQYF.

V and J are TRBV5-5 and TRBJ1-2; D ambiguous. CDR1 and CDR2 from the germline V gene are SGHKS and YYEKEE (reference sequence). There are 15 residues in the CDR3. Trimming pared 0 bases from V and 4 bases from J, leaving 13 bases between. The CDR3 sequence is CASSLGLVHRYGYTF. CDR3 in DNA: TGTGCCAGCAGCTTGGGACTTGTCCACCGCTATGGCTACACCTTC.

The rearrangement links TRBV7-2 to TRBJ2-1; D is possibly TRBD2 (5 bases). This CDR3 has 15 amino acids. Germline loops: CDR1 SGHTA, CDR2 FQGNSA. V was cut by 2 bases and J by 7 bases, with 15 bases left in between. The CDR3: CASSLPGVFTNEQFF. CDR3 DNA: TGTGCCAGCAGCTTACCCGGGGTCTTTACGAATGAGCAGTTCTTC.

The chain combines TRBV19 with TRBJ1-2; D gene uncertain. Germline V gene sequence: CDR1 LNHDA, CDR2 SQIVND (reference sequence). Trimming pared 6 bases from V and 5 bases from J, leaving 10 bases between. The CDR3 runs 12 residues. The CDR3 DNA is TGTGCCAGTAGGGGTAGCTTGTATGGCTACACCTTC. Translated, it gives CASRGSLYGYTF.

The CDR3 DNA reads TGCGCCAGCAGCAGACAGGGGGCCGTCTTTGCGTACGAGCAGTACTTC. Its translation is CASSRQGAVFAYEQYF. The chain links TRBV5-1 to TRBJ2-7; 10 bases line up with TRBD1. The junction had 11 bases not matched to a gene; V was cut back by 4 bases and J by 4 bases. The CDR3 loop spans 16 amino acids. Germline CDR1 is SGHRS and CDR2 is YFSETQ. The full variable domain, rest sourced from reference TRBV5-1 and TRBJ2-7, is KAGVTQTPRYLIKTRGQQVTLSCSPISGHRSVSWYQQTPGQGLQFLFEYFSETQRNKGNFPGRFSGRQFSNSRSEMNVSTLELGDSALYLCASSRQGAVFAYEQYFGPGTRLTVT.

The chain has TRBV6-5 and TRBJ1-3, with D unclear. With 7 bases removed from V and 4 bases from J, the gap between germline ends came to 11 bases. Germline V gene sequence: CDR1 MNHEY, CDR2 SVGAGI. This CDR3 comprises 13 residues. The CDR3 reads CASTRGFGNTIYF. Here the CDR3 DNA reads TGTGCCAGCACGCGGGGATTCGGAAACACCATATATTTT.

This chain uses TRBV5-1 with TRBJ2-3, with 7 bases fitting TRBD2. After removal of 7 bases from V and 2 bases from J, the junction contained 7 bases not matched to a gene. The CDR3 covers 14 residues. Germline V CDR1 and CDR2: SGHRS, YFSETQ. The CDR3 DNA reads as TGCGCCAGCCGAAGCGGGGCTAACACAGATACGCAGTATTTT. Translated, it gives CASRSGANTDTQYF. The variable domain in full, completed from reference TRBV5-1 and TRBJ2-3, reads KAGVTQTPRYLIKTRGQQVTLSCSPISGHRSVSWYQQTPGQGLQFLFEYFSETQRNKGNFPGRFSGRQFSNSRSEMNVSTLELGDSALYLCASRSGANTDTQYFGPGTRLTVL.

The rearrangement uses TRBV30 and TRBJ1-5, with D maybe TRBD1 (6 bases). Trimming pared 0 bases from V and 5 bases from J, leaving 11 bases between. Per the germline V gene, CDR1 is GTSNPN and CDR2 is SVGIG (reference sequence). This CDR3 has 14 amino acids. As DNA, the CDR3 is TGTGCCTGGAGTGTACTAGGGGGGGATCAGCCCCAGCATTTT. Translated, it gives CAWSVLGGDQPQHF.

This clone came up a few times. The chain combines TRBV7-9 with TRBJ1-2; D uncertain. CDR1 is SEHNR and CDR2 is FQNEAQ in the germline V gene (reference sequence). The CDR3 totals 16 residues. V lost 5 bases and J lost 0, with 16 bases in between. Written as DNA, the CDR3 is TGTGCCAGCAGCCACGAACTGCTACTAGCTAACTATGGCTACACCTTC. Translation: CASSHELLLANYGYTF. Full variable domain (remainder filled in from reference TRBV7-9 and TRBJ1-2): DTGVSQNPRHKITKRGQNVTFRCDPISEHNRLYWYRQTLGQGPEFLTYFQNEAQLEKSRLLSDRFSAERPKGSFSTLEIQRTEQGDSAMYLCASSHELLLANYGYTFGSGTRLTVV.

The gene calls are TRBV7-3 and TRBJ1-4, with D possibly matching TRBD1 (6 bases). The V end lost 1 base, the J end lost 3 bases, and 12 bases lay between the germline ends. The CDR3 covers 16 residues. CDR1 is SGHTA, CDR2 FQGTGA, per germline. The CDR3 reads CASSLRGRRSNEKLFF. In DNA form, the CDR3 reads TGTGCCAGCAGCTTAAGGGGGCGCAGATCTAATGAAAAACTGTTTTTT.

The CDR3 sequence is CASSPGTGYSYEQYF. DNA of the CDR3: TGTGCCAGCAGTCCGGGGACAGGGTACTCCTACGAGCAGTACTTC. The chain uses TRBV28 and TRBJ2-7; 9 positions agree with TRBD1. V shed 5 bases and J 0 bases; nucleotides not matched to a gene: 5. Germline CDR1 MDHEN, CDR2 SYDVKM. CDR3 length: 15 amino acids.